A single sample is the source of the 23 T cell receptor beta chains below, sequenced in a study of shared clonotypes between healthy human individuals. Here immunoSEQ multiplex PCR was the method, and the copy in TCRdb shows in-frame clones only, minus some. The sample includes some 350,000 clones, less than 85% of them seen just once. The sequenced sample was memory CD4+ T cells sorted from blood. Regarding subset: CD45RA-negative fraction. Receptors were obtained from a man between 25 and 39 years old in good health.

This clone has more than one count but fewer than ten. V usage is TRBV19 and J usage is TRBJ1-5; 8 nucleotides align to TRBD1. This CDR3 has 15 amino acids. Germline V CDR1 and CDR2: LNHDA, SQIVND (reference sequence). J lost 5 bases, V lost 6 bases, and 9 bases had no gene match. The CDR3 protein is CASSHITGGYQPQHF. In nucleotides, the CDR3 is TGTGCCAGTAGCCACATTACAGGGGGGTATCAGCCCCAGCATTTT.

The chain employs TRBV29-1 and TRBJ1-1, with 7 bases identical to TRBD1. With 8 bases clipped from V and 5 bases from J, the junction kept 8 bases outside the gene matches. Germline CDR1 reads SQVTM; CDR2 reads ANQGSEA. This CDR3 contains 12 residues. As DNA, the CDR3 is TGCAGCTTTCGACAGGGTTTAACTGAAGCTTTCTTT. Translating gives CSFRQGLTEAFF.

About this clone itself: Other DNA sequences in this specimen translate into the identical CDR3. This chain links TRBV5-1 with TRBJ2-2, with no clear D. From germline, CDR1 is SGHRS and CDR2 YFSETQ. V dropped 0 bases and J dropped 8 bases, with 8 bases sitting between them. The CDR3 covers 13 residues. The CDR3 region has the DNA TGCGCCAGCAGCTTGGTAGTTACTGGGGAGCTGTTTTTT. It codes for CASSLVVTGELFF. Using reference TRBV5-1 and TRBJ2-2 for the parts outside the CDR3, the full variable domain is KAGVTQTPRYLIKTRGQQVTLSCSPISGHRSVSWYQQTPGQGLQFLFEYFSETQRNKGNFPGRFSGRQFSNSRSEMNVSTLELGDSALYLCASSLVVTGELFFGEGSRLTVL.

The chain uses TRBV28 and TRBJ2-7, with D possibly being TRBD1 or TRBD2 (5 bases each). CDR3 length: 14 amino acids. The germline V and J ends were trimmed by 2 bases and 3 bases, with 11 bases remaining between them. The germline gives CDR1 MDHEN, CDR2 SYDVKM. Here the CDR3 reads CASSLVSGGYEQYF. DNA for the CDR3: TGTGCCAGCAGTTTAGTTAGTGGGGGCTACGAGCAGTACTTC.

This clone was observed a single time. This chain joins TRBV5-4 and TRBJ1-2; the D is unclear. V was clipped by 2 bases and J by 2 bases, with 7 bases between them. Germline V gives CDR1 SGHNT, CDR2 YYREEE (reference sequence). There are 13 residues in the CDR3. The CDR3 bases are TGTGCCAGCAGCTTTAACGGAAACTATGGCTACACCTTC. Translation: CASSFNGNYGYTF.

The chain couples TRBV5-6 to TRBJ1-1; unclear D gene. CDR1 is SGHDT and CDR2 is YYEEEE in the germline V gene. The CDR3 length is 16 residues. With 1 base removed from V and 4 bases from J, the gap between germline ends came to 17 bases. The DNA of the CDR3 is TGTGCCAGCAGCTTGATGGATCGAACAATCGCCACTGAAGCTTTCTTT. It encodes CASSLMDRTIATEAFF.

The chain links TRBV19 to TRBJ1-1; TRBD1 agrees at 7 bases. CDR1 is LNHDA, CDR2 SQIVND, per germline (reference sequence). This CDR3 has 15 residues. V was clipped by 0 bases and J by 4 bases; unmatched bases: 5. CDR3 coding DNA: TGTGCCAGTAGTATAGATGGAGACAGGGCCACTGAAGCTTTCTTT. Translation gives CASSIDGDRATEAFF.

The V gene is TRBV15, the J gene TRBJ2-7; 9 bases map to TRBD1. J gave up 4 bases and V 1 base, and 8 bases lay outside the gene matches. The CDR3 extends over 16 amino acids. CDR1 and CDR2 from the germline V gene are LNHNV and YYDKDF (reference sequence). As DNA, the CDR3 is TGTGCCACCAGCAGAGCCCGACAGGGGGGGTTGTACGAGCAGTACTTC. Its protein is CATSRARQGGLYEQYF.

The chain recombines TRBV4-1 with TRBJ1-5, with TRBD1 matching over 8 bases. V shed 6 bases and J 0 bases; nucleotides not matched to a gene: 10. Per the germline V gene, CDR1 is MGHRA and CDR2 is YSYEKL. The CDR3 is made up of 17 amino acids. CDR3 bases: TGCGCCAGCAGTCGTACGACAGGGGACTTTAGCAATCAGCCCCAGCATTTT. Translated, it gives CASSRTTGDFSNQPQHF.

The chain joins TRBV18 to TRBJ2-1, with D perhaps assigned TRBD1 or TRBD2 (5 bases each). This CDR3 contains 14 residues. V dropped 1 base and J dropped 5 bases, with 9 bases sitting between them. CDR1 is KGHSH, CDR2 LQKENI, per germline. The DNA of the CDR3 is TGTGCCAGCTCACCACGGGGGAGAAACAATGAGCAGTTCTTC. This gives the protein CASSPRGRNNEQFF.

The V gene is TRBV7-3, the J gene TRBJ2-3, with 14 bases lining up with TRBD2. This CDR3 comprises 18 residues. With 8 bases clipped from V and 4 bases from J, the junction kept 14 bases outside the gene matches. Per germline, CDR1 SGHTA and CDR2 FQGTGA. Written as DNA, the CDR3 is TGTGCCAGCGCCGAGACTAGCGGGAGGGCCGAGGCGGCAGATACGCAGTATTTT. Amino acids: CASAETSGRAEAADTQYF.

CDR3 in DNA: TGTGCCAGCAGCGTCGGACGGGACTACGAGCAGTACTTC. Residues: CASSVGRDYEQYF. This chain links TRBV9 with TRBJ2-7; maybe TRBD2 (5 bases). This CDR3 contains 13 residues. Germline CDR1 reads SGDLS; CDR2 reads YYNGEE. Trimming removed 2 bases at V and 3 bases at J, with 9 bases between.

J is TRBJ2-7 and V is TRBV25-1; 8 bases fit TRBD2. Germline V gene sequence: CDR1 MGHDK, CDR2 SYGVNS. J was trimmed by 3 bases and V by 4 bases; bases with no gene match: 5. The CDR3 spans 14 residues. The DNA for the CDR3 is TGTGCCAGCAGTGGGAGCGGGAGTATCTACGAGCAGTACTTC. It translates to CASSGSGSIYEQYF.

This chain connects TRBV15 to TRBJ1-5; TRBD1 matches at 7 bases. V was clipped by 5 bases and J by 0 bases; unmatched bases: 10. The germline CDR1 and CDR2 sequences are LNHNV and YYDKDF (reference sequence). CDR3 length equals 17 residues. Here the CDR3 DNA reads TGTGCCACCAGCCCCCGAACAGGACAGGCTAGCAATCAGCCCCAGCATTTT. Translating it yields CATSPRTGQASNQPQHF.

The gene calls are TRBV7-9 and TRBJ1-5; weak D call: TRBD1 (5 bases). Trimming shortened V by 2 bases and J by 3 bases, and 8 bases separated the two germline ends. The CDR3 extends over 14 amino acids. The germline CDR1 and CDR2 sequences are SEHNR and FQNEAQ (reference sequence). DNA for the CDR3: TGTGCCAGCAGCTTAAATGGGGCCAATCAGCCCCAGCATTTT. This gives the protein CASSLNGANQPQHF.

The count of this clone is one. This rearrangement joins TRBV15 to TRBJ1-4; TRBD1 might be the D (5 bases). Deletions cut 0 bases from V and 10 bases from J, with 18 bases between. The CDR3 is 16 amino acids. The germline CDR1 and CDR2 sequences are LNHNV and YYDKDF (reference sequence). The CDR3: CATSREVGGAGVKLFF. Here the CDR3 DNA reads TGTGCCACCAGCAGAGAGGTGGGTGGGGCAGGCGTAAAACTGTTTTTT.

This clone was counted at least ten times. V gene TRBV6-4 combines with J gene TRBJ2-1, with a possible D match to TRBD1 (6 bases). The CDR3 runs to 12 residues. Germline CDR1 and CDR2: MRHNA and SNTAGT. Trimming stripped 2 bases from V and 7 bases from J, with 6 bases between. CDR3: CASSDQGNEQFF. For the CDR3, the DNA is TGTGCCAGCAGTGACCAGGGGAATGAGCAGTTCTTC.

This chain uses TRBV9 with TRBJ2-1; D not resolved. In germline, CDR1 is SGDLS, CDR2 YYNGEE. Trimming left V 5 bases short and J 13 bases short, with 16 bases between. The CDR3 sequence is 12 residues long. CDR3 region: CASSLVGTNQFF. The DNA for the CDR3 is TGTGCCAGCAGTCTAGTGGGTACTAACCAGTTCTTC. The full variable domain, in which reference TRBV9 and TRBJ2-1 provide the parts outside the CDR3, is DSGVTQTPKHLITATGQRVTLRCSPRSGDLSVYWYQQSLDQGLQFLIQYYNGEERAKGNILERFSAQQFPDLHSELNLSSLELGDSALYFCASSLVGTNQFFGPGTRLTVL.

The DNA for the CDR3 is TGTGCCAGCAGTTTACAGGGGTATGGAGAGCAGTACTTC. Amino acid sequence: CASSLQGYGEQYF. V gene TRBV27 combines with J gene TRBJ2-7, with D possibly being TRBD1 (6 bases). V lost 2 bases and J 7 bases, leaving 12 bases between the germline ends. CDR3 length: 13 amino acids. The germline gives CDR1 MNHEY, CDR2 SMNVEV (reference sequence).

The CDR3 sequence: CASSFSEKLFF. CDR3 nucleotides: TGTGCCAGCAGCTTCAGTGAAAAACTGTTTTTT. This chain links TRBV7-2 with TRBJ1-4; unclear D gene. The CDR3 has 11 residues. CDR1 is SGHTA and CDR2 is FQGNSA in the germline V gene. V was pared by 3 bases and J by 7 bases, with 3 bases between.

The gene calls are TRBV13 and TRBJ2-1, with 9 bases aligning to TRBD2. CDR3 size: 15 residues. V was clipped by 5 bases and J by 3 bases; unmatched bases: 5. CDR1 PRHDT and CDR2 FYEKMQ come from the germline V gene (reference sequence). Here the CDR3 reads CASSPTSGIYNEQFF. The CDR3 DNA follows: TGTGCCAGCAGCCCGACTAGCGGAATCTACAATGAGCAGTTCTTC.

The sample holds many counts of this clone. The chain recombines TRBV6-1 with TRBJ1-4, with a weak D call TRBD1 (6 bases). The germline V gene encodes CDR1 MNHNS and CDR2 SASEGT. The CDR3 is 14 residues long. V was pared by 4 bases and J by 4 bases, with 10 bases between. This CDR3 reads CASSGQVINEKLFF. The CDR3 DNA reads as TGTGCCAGCAGTGGACAGGTGATTAATGAAAAACTGTTTTTT.

The V call is TRBV28, the J call TRBJ2-5, with D perhaps TRBD2 (5 bases). The CDR3 is made up of 14 amino acids. The germline V gene encodes CDR1 MDHEN and CDR2 SYDVKM. V dropped 2 bases and J dropped 1 base, with 8 bases sitting between them. The CDR3, as DNA: TGTGCCAGCAGTTTAATTGCGGGCCAAGAGACCCAGTACTTC. Its translation: CASSLIAGQETQYF.